This TCR beta chain was sequenced in a study of preoperative IRX-2 immunotherapy in early breast cancer. Profiled with immunoSEQ multiplex PCR; TCRdb holds only in-frame clones, not every one. The sample carries tens of thousands of clones, roughly 96% recorded once. The CDR3 length is 15 residues. The J segment lost 10 bases and the V segment lost 2 bases, leaving 13 bases of the junction unmatched. CDR1 and CDR2 from the germline V gene are MGHRA and YSYEKL. Treatment reported: preoperative locoregional IRX-2 cytokine immunotherapy. This TCR derives from a human donor with breast cancer. Specimen collection occurred from a patient treated with IRX-2 immunotherapy. The genes are TRBV4-1 and TRBJ2-7; 8 bases fit TRBD1. This CDR3 reads CASSQPENGGTGQYF. The CDR3 region has the DNA TGCGCCAGCAGCCAACCCGAAAATGGGGGGACAGGACAGTACTTC.